These T cell receptor beta chains were read from a single sample in a study of cytomegalovirus exposure and HLA in healthy donors. Clones were sequenced by immunoSEQ multiplex PCR, and TCRdb holds only the in-frame ones, with some missing. The table shows roughly 180,000 clones, with approximately 80% occurring only once. What was sequenced was PBMCs. The receptors originated from a woman younger than 35 in good health and CMV-seronegative. Both conserved end residues are part of each CDR3. A D gene is named only where the DNA matches it firmly. Not all rows give a size; the values are once, few, many and, for expanded clones, a class.

>TRBJ2-1|TRBV2|-|-
CASSVQNLNEQFF
TGTGCCAGCAGTGTCCAGAACCTCAATGAGCAGTTCTTC
>TRBJ2-3|TRBV9|-|once
CASSVVGLSTDTQYF
TGTGCCAGCAGCGTAGTTGGACTCAGCACAGATACGCAGTATTTT
>TRBJ2-3|TRBV4-1|-|-
CASSQGLIDTQYF
TGCGCCAGCAGCCAAGGTCTTATAGATACGCAGTATTTT
>TRBJ1-5|TRBV7-2|-|-
CASSQRTALHQPQHF
TGTGCCAGCAGCCAAAGGACAGCCTTGCATCAGCCCCAGCATTTT
>TRBJ1-1|TRBV28|TRBD1|-
CASSNGTGGSSEAFF
TGTGCCAGCAGTAACGGGACAGGGGGAAGTTCTGAAGCTTTCTTT
>TRBJ2-7|TRBV15|TRBD2|-
CATSRDWRSGEEQYF
TGTGCCACCAGCAGAGATTGGCGGAGCGGGGAAGAGCAGTACTTC
>TRBJ2-7|TRBV9|-|-
CASSVGTTFEQYF
TGTGCCAGCAGCGTAGGGACAACGTTCGAGCAGTACTTC
>TRBJ1-5|TRBV19|TRBD1|-
CASSMFQPGTGVAWVYQPQHF
TGTGCCAGTAGTATGTTTCAACCCGGGACAGGGGTTGCGTGGGTATATCAGCCCCAGCATTTT
>TRBJ2-5|TRBV5-1|-|-
CASSLRQKETQYF
TGCGCCAGCAGCTTGCGACAGAAAGAGACCCAGTACTTC
>TRBJ1-2|TRBV10-3|-|-
CAISAGHEYGYTF
TGTGCCATCAGTGCGGGACACGAATATGGCTACACCTTC
>TRBJ1-5|TRBV6-5|-|-
CASSLTSGSRVQPQHF
TGTGCCAGCAGTTTAACCTCAGGGTCCCGAGTCCAGCCCCAGCATTTT
>TRBJ2-1|TRBV28|-|-
CASSLGGAGRGNEQFF
TGTGCCAGCAGTTTAGGGGGCGCGGGTCGAGGCAATGAGCAGTTCTTC
>TRBJ2-7|TRBV19|-|-
CASSISLETEQYF
TGTGCCAGTAGTATATCGCTGGAGACGGAGCAGTACTTC
>TRBJ2-7|TRBV15|TRBD2|-
CATSRGTSEDYEQYF
TGTGCCACCAGCAGAGGGACTAGCGAGGACTACGAGCAGTACTTC
>TRBJ2-2|TRBV6-6|TRBD2|few
CASMSGAVGELFF
TGTGCCAGCATGAGCGGGGCGGTCGGGGAGCTGTTTTTT
>TRBJ1-3|TRBV4-1|-|-
CASSQWSDGNTIYF
TGCGCCAGCAGCCAGTGGTCAGATGGAAACACCATATATTTT
>TRBJ1-1|TRBV19|-|-
CASRHGLKNTEAFF
TGTGCCAGTAGACATGGACTAAAGAACACTGAAGCTTTCTTT
>TRBJ2-3|TRBV5-1|TRBD1|few
CASSLVATAGGETQYF
TGCGCCAGCAGCTTGGTGGCCACGGCAGGGGGCGAGACGCAGTATTTT
>TRBJ2-2|TRBV28|-|-
CASSFLALTGELFF
TGTGCCAGCAGTTTTCTAGCGTTGACCGGGGAGCTGTTTTTT
>TRBJ2-3|TRBV5-1|TRBD2|-
CASSLAPSGSTDTQYF
TGCGCCAGCAGCTTGGCCCCTAGCGGGAGCACAGATACGCAGTATTTT
>TRBJ2-6|TRBV30|-|-
CAWTKLSTSGANVLTF
TGTGCCTGGACAAAACTATCTACCTCTGGGGCCAACGTCCTGACTTTC
>TRBJ2-5|TRBV9|-|-
CASSVGEGLGQETQYF
TGTGCCAGCAGCGTAGGTGAGGGTTTGGGGCAAGAGACCCAGTACTTC
>TRBJ2-7|TRBV4-2|-|few
CASSQVETRAYEQYF
TGTGCCAGCAGCCAAGTCGAGACTAGGGCCTACGAGCAGTACTTC
>TRBJ1-2|TRBV30|-|-
CAWSVQGGYTF
TGTGCCTGGAGTGTACAGGGTGGCTACACCTTC
>TRBJ2-7|TRBV28|TRBD2|-
CASSLEAGVGEQYF
TGTGCCAGCAGTTTAGAAGCGGGAGTCGGGGAGCAGTACTTC
>TRBJ2-7|TRBV27|TRBD1|-
CASSSQGFEQYF
TGTGCCAGCAGTTCACAGGGGTTCGAGCAGTACTTC
>TRBJ2-2|TRBV2|-|-
CASRLLGNTGELFF
TGTGCCAGCAGACTATTGGGGAACACCGGGGAGCTGTTTTTT
>TRBJ2-2|TRBV30|TRBD2|-
CAWRTGTSGWNTGELFF
TGTGCCTGGAGGACTGGGACTAGCGGGTGGAACACCGGGGAGCTGTTTTTT
>TRBJ2-5|TRBV6-6|-|-
CASSYSQAQETQYF
TGTGCCAGCAGTTACTCCCAGGCTCAAGAGACCCAGTACTTC
>TRBJ2-1|TRBV4-1|TRBD2|-
CASSQSGTSDTFYNEQFF
TGCGCCAGCAGCCAGTCCGGGACTAGCGACACTTTCTACAATGAGCAGTTCTTC